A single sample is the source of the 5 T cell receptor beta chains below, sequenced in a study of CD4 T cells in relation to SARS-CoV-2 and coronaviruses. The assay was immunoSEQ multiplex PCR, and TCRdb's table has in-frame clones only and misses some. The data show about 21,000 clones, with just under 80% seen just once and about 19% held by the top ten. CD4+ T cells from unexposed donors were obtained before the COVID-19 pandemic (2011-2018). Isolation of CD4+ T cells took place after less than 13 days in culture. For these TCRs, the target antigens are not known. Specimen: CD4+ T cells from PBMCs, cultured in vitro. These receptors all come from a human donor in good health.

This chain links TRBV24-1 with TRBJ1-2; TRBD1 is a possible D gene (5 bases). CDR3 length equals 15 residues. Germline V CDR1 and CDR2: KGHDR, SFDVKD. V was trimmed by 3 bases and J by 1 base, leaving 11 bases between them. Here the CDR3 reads CATSDGGSFNYGYTF. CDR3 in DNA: TGTGCCACCAGTGATGGGGGGTCTTTTAACTATGGCTACACCTTC.

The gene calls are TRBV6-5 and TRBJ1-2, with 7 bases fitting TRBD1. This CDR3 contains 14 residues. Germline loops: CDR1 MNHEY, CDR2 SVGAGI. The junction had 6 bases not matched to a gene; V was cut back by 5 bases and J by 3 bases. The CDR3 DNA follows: TGTGCCAGCAGTAACACAGGGGCCCACTATGGCTACACCTTC. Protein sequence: CASSNTGAHYGYTF.

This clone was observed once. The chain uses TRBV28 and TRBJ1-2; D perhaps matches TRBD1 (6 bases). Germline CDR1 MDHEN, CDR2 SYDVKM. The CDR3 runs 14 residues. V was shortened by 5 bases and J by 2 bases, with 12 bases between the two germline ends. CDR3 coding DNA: TGTGCCAGCAGTGCGATAACAGGGAACTATGGCTACACCTTC. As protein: CASSAITGNYGYTF.

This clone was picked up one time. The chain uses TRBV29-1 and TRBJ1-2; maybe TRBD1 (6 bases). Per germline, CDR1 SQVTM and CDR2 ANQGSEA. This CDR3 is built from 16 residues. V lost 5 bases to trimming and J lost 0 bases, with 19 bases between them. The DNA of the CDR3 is TGCAGCGTTCTTGGGACAAAGAAGGAGGCTAACTATGGCTACACCTTC. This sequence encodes CSVLGTKKEANYGYTF.

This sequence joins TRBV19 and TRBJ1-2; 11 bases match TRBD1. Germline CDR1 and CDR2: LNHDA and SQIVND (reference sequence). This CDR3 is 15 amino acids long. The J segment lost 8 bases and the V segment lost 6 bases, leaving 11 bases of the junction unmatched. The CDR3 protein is CASRPKGQGALGYTF. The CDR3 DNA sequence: TGTGCCAGTAGGCCTAAAGGACAGGGGGCTCTCGGCTACACCTTC.